This T cell receptor (beta chain) stems from a study of graft-versus-host responses after intestinal transplantation. General observations from the study: High graft-versus-host to host-versus-graft clonal ratios were seen in allografts of patients with graft-donor T cell macrochimerism.

The repertoire was sequenced with immunoSEQ multiplex PCR; TCRdb's copy has only in-frame clones and lacks some. The sample carries about 92,000 clones, around nine tenths recorded once. Comments on this clone: Its antigen is not identified.

The sample consisted of unstimulated CD8+ T cells sorted from spleen or lymph node cells, taken before intestinal transplant. The sequence came from a human donor who received an intestinal transplant.

The CDR3 nucleotides are TGTGCCACGGGGACTAGCGGGGCTTACGAGCAGTACTTC. This encodes CATGTSGAYEQYF. The V call is TRBV6-5, the J call TRBJ2-7, with 13 bases aligning to TRBD2. There are 13 residues in the CDR3. Germline V lookup: CDR1 MNHEY, CDR2 SVGAGI. After removal of 10 bases from V and 4 bases from J, the junction contained 4 bases not matched to a gene.